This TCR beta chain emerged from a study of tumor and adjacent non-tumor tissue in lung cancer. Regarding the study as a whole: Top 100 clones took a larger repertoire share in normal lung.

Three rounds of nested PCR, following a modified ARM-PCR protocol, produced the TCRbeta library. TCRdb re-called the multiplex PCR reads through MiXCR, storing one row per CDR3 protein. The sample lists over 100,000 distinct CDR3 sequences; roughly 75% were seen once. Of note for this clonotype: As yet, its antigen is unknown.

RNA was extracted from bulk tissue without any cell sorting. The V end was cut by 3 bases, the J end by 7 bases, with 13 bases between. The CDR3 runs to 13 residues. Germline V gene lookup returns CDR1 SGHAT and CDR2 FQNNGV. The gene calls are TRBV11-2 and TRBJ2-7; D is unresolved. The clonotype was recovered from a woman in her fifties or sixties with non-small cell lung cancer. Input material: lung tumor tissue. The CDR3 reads CASSFDPAKEQYF. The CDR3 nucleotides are TGTGCCAGCAGCTTTGATCCGGCGAAGGAGCAGTACTTC. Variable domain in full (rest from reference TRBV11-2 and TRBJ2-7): EAGVAQSPRYKIIEKRQSVAFWCNPISGHATLYWYQQILGQGPKLLIQFQNNGVVDDSQLPKDRFSAERLKGVDSTLKIQPAKLEDSAVYLCASSFDPAKEQYFGPGTRLTVT.